These 3 T cell receptor beta chains share one sample of origin, sequenced in a study of cytomegalovirus exposure and HLA in healthy donors. The PCR employed 60 Vbeta primers together with 13 Jbeta primers. Repertoires were generated with immunoSEQ multiplex PCR, while TCRdb's copy carries only in-frame clones and drops some. The sample lists 150,000 to 200,000 clones, about an eighth occurring once. What was sequenced was PBMCs. Every receptor here comes from a man aged 45-65 years in good health and CMV-seropositive.

This clone showed up just once. V is TRBV9 and J is TRBJ2-7; perhaps TRBD2 as D (6 bases). Germline-derived CDR1 and CDR2 are SGDLS and YYNGEE. Between the trimmed V and J ends, which lost 4 bases and 2 bases, there was a span of 13 bases. CDR3 length: 14 residues. In DNA, the CDR3 is TGTGCCAGCAGCACGGGGACTGAAACCTACGAGCAGTACTTC. Its protein is CASSTGTETYEQYF.

As to this clone: The same CDR3 also results from other DNA sequences found in this sample. The V gene is TRBV6-1, the J gene TRBJ1-1; the D gene is possibly TRBD1 (6 bases). The V and J ends lost 0 bases and 5 bases respectively, with 10 bases between them. The CDR3 spans 14 residues. Germline assignment: CDR1 MNHNS and CDR2 SASEGT. CDR3 protein: CASSEARGNTEAFF. The CDR3 DNA sequence: TGTGCCAGCAGTGAAGCTAGGGGGAATACTGAAGCTTTCTTT.

This clone was seen a handful of times. This chain joins TRBV28 and TRBJ1-5; D gene uncertain. Trimming removed 3 bases from V and 0 bases from J, with 12 bases in between. CDR1 and CDR2 from the germline V gene are MDHEN and SYDVKM. The CDR3 sequence is 16 residues long. The CDR3 sequence: CASSFGLRPSNQPQHF. In DNA form, the CDR3 reads TGTGCCAGCAGTTTTGGCTTGAGGCCTAGCAATCAGCCCCAGCATTTT.